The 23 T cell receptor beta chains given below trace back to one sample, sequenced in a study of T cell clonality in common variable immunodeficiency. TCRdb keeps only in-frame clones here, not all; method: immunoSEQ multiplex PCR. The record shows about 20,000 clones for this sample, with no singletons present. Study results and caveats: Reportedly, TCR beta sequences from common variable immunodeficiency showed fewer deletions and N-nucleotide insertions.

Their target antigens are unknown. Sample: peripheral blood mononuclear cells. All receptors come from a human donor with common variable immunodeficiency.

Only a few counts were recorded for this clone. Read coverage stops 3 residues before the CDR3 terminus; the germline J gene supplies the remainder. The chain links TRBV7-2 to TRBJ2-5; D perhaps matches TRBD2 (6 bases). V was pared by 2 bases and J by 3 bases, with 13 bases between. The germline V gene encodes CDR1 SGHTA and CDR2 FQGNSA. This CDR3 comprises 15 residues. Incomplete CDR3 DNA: TGTGCCAGCAGCTTACACGGGACTGCCGAAGAGACC. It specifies CASSLHGTAEET. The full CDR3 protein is CASSLHGTAEETQYF. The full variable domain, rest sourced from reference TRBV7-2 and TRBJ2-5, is GAGVSQSPSNKVTEKGKDVELRCDPISGHTALYWYRQSLGQGLEFLIYFQGNSAPDKSGLPSDRFSAERTGGSVSTLTIQRTQQEDSAVYLCASSLHGTAEETQYFGPGTRLLVL.

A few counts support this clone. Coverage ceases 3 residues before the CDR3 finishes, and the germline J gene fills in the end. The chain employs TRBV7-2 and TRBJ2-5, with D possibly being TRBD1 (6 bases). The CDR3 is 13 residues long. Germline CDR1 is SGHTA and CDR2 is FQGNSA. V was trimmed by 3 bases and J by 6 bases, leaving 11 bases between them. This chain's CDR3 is CASSFTGLKTQYF. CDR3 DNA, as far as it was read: TGTGCCAGCAGCTTCACAGGGCTGAAGACC.

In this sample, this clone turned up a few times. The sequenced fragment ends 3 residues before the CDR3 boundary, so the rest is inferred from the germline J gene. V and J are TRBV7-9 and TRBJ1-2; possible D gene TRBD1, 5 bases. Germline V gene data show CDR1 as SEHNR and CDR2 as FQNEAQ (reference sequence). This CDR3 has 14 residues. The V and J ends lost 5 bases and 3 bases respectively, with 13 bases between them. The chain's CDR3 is CASSPGGPYYGYTF. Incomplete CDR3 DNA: TGTGCCAGCAGCCCGGGGGGTCCCTACTATGGC.

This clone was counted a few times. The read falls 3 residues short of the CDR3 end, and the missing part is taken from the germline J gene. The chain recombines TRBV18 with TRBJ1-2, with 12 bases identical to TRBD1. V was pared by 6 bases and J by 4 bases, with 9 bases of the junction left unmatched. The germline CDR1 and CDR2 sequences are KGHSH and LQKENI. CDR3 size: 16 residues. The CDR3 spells CASSLEGQGAAYGYTF. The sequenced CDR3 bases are TGTGCCAGCTCCTTAGAGGGACAGGGGGCTGCCTATGGC.

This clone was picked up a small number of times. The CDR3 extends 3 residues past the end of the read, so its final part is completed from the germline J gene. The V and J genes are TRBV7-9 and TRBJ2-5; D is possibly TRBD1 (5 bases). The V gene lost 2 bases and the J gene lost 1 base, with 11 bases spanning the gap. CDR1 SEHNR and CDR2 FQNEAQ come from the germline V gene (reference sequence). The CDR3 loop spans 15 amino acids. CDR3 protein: CASSLSQGVQETQYF. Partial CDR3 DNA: TGTGCCAGCAGCTTATCTCAGGGCGTCCAAGAGACC.

CDR3 bases read: TGTGCCAGCAGCCGGACCGGCGGGGGAAACTACGAG. Residues: CASSRTGGGNYE. The full CDR3 reads CASSRTGGGNYEQYF. The rearrangement links TRBV7-2 to TRBJ2-7, with 7 bases identical to TRBD2. From the germline J gene comes the end of the CDR3, since the read stops 3 residues before it. The CDR3 length is 15 residues. Germline V gives CDR1 SGHTA, CDR2 FQGNSA. Trimming at V came to 5 bases and at J to 3 bases, leaving 10 bases not matched to a gene.

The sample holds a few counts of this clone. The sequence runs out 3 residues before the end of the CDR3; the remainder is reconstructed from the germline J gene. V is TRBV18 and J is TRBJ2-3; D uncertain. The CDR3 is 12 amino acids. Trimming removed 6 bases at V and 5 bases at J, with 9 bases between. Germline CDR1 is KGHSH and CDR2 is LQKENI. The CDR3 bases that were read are TGTGCCAGCTCCCCCGGTGGAGATACG. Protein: CASSPGGDT. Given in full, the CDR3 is CASSPGGDTQYF.

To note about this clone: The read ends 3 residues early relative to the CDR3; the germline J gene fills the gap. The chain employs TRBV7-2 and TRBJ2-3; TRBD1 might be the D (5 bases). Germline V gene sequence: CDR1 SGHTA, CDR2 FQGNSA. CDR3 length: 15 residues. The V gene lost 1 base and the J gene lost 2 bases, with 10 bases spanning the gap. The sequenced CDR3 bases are TGTGCCAGCAGCTTAGGGGCAGGGTACACAGATACG. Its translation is CASSLGAGYTDT. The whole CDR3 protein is CASSLGAGYTDTQYF. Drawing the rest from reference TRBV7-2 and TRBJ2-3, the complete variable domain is GAGVSQSPSNKVTEKGKDVELRCDPISGHTALYWYRQSLGQGLEFLIYFQGNSAPDKSGLPSDRFSAERTGGSVSTLTIQRTQQEDSAVYLCASSLGAGYTDTQYFGPGTRLTVL.

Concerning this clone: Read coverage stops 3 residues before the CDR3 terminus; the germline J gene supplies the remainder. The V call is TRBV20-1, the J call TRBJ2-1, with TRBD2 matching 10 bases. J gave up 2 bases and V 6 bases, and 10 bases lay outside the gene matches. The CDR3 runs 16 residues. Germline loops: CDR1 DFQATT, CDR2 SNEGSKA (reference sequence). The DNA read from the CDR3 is TGCAGTGCCCGGGGCAGCGGGGGGGCGACCTACAATGAG. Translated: CSARGSGGATYNE. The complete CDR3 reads CSARGSGGATYNEQFF.

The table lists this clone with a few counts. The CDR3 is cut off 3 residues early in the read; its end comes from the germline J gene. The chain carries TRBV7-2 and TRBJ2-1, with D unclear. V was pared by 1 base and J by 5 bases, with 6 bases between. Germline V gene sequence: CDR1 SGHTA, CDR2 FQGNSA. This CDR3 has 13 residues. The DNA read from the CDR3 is TGTGCCAGCAGCTTAGGACTGAACAATGAG. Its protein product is CASSLGLNNE. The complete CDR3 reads CASSLGLNNEQFF.

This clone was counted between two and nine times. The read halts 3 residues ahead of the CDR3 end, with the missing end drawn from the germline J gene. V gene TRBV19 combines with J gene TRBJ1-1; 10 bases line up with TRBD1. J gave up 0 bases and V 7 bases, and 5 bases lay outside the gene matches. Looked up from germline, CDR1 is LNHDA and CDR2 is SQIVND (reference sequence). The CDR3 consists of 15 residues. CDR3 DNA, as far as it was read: TGTGCCAGTACCGGGACAGGGGTCCTGAACACTGAA. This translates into CASTGTGVLNTE. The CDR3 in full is CASTGTGVLNTEAFF.

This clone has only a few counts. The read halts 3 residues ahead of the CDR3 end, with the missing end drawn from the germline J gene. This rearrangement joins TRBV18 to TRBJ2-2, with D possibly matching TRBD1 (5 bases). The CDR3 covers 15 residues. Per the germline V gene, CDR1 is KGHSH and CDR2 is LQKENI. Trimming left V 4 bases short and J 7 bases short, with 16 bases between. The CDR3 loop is CASSLSTAVGGELFF. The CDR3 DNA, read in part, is TGTGCCAGCTCACTATCGACAGCAGTAGGCGGGGAG. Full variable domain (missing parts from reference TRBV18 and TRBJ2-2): NAGVMQNPRHLVRRRGQEARLRCSPMKGHSHVYWYRQLPEEGLKFMVYLQKENIIDESGMPKERFSAEFPKEGPSILRIQQVVRGDSAAYFCASSLSTAVGGELFFGEGSRLTVL.

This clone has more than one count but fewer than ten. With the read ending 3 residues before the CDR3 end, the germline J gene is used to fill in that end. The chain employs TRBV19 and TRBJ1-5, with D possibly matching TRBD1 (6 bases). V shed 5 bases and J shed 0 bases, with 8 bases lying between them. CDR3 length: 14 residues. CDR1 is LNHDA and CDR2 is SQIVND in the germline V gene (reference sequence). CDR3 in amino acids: CASSVQGSNQPQHF. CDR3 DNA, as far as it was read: TGTGCCAGTAGTGTACAGGGTAGCAATCAGCCC.

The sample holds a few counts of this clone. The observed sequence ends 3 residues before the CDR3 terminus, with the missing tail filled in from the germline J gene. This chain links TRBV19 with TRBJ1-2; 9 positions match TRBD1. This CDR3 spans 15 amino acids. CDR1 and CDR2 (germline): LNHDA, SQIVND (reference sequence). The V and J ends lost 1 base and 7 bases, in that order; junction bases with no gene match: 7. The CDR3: CASSIAGTGRAGYTF. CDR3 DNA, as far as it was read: TGTGCCAGTAGTATAGCTGGGACAGGGAGAGCTGGC.

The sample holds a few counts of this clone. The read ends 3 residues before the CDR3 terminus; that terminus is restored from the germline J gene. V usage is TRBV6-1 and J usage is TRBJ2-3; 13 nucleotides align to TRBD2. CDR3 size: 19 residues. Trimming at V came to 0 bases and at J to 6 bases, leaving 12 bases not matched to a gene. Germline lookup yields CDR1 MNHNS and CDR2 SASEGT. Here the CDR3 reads CASSEAEPHLLAGGDTQYF. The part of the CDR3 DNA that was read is TGTGCCAGCAGTGAAGCGGAGCCACATTTACTAGCGGGGGGGGATACG.

The part of the CDR3 DNA that was read is TGTGCCAGCAGCTTATCGGGGTTTAATGAAAAA. Translation gives CASSLSGFNEK. The complete CDR3 sequence is CASSLSGFNEKLFF. The chain has TRBV7-2 and TRBJ1-4; D unclear. The observed sequence ends 3 residues before the CDR3 terminus, with the missing tail filled in from the germline J gene. The V end was cut by 2 bases, the J end by 4 bases, with 8 bases between. This CDR3 contains 14 residues. Per the germline V gene, CDR1 is SGHTA and CDR2 is FQGNSA.

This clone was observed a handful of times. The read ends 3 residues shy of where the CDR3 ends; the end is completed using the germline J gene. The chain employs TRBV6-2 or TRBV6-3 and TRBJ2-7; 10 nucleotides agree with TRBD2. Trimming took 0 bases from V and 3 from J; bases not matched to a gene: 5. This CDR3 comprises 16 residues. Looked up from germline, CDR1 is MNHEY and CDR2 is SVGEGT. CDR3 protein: CASSYSPSGSLYEQYF. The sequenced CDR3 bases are TGTGCCAGCAGTTACTCGCCTAGCGGGAGCCTCTACGAG.

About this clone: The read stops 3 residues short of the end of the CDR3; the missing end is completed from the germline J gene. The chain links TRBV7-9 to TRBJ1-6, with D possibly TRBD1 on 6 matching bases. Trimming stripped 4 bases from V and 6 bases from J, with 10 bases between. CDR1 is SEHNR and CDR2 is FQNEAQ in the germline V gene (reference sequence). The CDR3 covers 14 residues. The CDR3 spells CASSSDRSNSPLHF. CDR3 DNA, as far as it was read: TGTGCCAGCAGCTCCGACAGGAGTAATTCACCC.

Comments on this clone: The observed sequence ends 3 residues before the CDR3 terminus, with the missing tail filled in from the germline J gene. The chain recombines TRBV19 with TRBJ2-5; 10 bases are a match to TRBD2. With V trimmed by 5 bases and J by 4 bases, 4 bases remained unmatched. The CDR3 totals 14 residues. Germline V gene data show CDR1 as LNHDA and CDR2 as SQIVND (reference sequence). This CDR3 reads CASSVSSGGETQYF. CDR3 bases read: TGTGCCAGTAGTGTTTCTAGCGGGGGAGAGACC.

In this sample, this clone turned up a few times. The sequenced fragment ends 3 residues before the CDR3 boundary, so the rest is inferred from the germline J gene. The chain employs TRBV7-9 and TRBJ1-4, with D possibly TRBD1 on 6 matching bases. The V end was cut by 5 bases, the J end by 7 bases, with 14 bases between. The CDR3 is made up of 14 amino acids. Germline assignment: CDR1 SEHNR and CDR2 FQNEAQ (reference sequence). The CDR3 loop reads CASSQATGTEKLFF. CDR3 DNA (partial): TGTGCCAGCAGCCAAGCCACAGGGACTGAAAAA.

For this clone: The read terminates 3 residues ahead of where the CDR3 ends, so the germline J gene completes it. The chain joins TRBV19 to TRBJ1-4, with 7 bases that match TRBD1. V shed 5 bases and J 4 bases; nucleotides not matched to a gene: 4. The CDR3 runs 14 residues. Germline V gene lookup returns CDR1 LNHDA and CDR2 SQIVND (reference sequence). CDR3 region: CASSPTGINEKLFF. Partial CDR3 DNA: TGTGCCAGTAGTCCGACAGGGATTAATGAAAAA.

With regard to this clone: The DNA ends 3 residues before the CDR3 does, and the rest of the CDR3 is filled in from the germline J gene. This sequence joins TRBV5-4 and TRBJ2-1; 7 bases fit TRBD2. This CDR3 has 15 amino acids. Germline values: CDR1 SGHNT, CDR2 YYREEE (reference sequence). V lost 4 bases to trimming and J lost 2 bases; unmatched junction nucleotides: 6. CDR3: CASSPGGRAYNEQFF. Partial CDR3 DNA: TGTGCCAGCAGCCCTGGGGGGAGGGCCTACAATGAG.

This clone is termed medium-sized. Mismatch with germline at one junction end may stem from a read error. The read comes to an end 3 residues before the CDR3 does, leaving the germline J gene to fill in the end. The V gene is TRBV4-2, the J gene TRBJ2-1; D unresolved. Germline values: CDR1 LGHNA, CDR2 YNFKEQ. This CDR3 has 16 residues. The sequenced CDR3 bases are TGCGCCAGCAGCCAAGAACCCCCAGGTAGCTACAATGAG. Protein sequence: CASSQEPPGSYNE. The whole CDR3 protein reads CASSQEPPGSYNEQFF.